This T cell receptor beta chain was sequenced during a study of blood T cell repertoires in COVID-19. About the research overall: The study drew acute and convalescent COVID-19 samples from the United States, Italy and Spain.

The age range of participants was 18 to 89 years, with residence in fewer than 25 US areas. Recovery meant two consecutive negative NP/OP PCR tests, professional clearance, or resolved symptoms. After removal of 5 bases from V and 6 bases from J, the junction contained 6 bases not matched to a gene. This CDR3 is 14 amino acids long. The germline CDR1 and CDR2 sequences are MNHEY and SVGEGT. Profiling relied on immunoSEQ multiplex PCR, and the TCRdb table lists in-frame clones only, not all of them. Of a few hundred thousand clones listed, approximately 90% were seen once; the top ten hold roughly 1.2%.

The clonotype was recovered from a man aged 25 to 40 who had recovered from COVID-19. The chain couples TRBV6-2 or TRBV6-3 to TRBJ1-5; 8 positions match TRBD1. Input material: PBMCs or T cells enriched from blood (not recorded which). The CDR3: CASSPTGDRQPQHF. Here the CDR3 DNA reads TGTGCCAGCAGTCCGACAGGGGACCGTCAGCCCCAGCATTTT.